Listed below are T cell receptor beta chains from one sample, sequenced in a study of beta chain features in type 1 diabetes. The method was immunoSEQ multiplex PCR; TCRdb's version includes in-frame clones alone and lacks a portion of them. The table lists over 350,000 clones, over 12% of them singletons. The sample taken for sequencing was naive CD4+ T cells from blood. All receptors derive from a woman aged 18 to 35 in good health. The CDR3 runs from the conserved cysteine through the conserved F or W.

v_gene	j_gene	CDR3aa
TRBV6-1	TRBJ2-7	CASSAEQGRGSEQYF
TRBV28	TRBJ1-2	CASSAEGFGGYTF
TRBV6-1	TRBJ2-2	CASSSNTGELFF
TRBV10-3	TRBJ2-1	CAISGLAGVNEQFF
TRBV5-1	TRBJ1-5	CASSFQGGQPQHF
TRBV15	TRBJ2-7	CATSSDRDRAHEQYF
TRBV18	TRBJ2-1	CASSPQGGVSYNEQFF
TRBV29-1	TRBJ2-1	CSVVGLAGNEQFF
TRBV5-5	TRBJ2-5	CASSLWQQETQYF
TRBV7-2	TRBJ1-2	CASSTPGTGKGGYTF
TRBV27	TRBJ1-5	CASSSRQGGQPQHF
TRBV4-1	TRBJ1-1	CASSEGMENTEAFF
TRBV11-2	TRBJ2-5	CASSLDSHLAGPQETQYF
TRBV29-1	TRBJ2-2	CSVTKSLAGGLGGELFF
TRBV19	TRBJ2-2	CASSPPGRADTGELFF
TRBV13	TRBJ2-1	CASSPGLAPEQFF
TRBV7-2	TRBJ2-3	CASSYSGGTDTQYF
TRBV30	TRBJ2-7	CAWSAIGLAGAYEQYF
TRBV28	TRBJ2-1	CASSSTGGGNNEQFF
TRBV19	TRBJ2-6	CATYRGRMKSGANVLTF